The T cell receptor (beta chain) described here comes from a study of OX40 agonist ivuxolimab in advanced cancers. Study-wide context: Intravenous ivuxolimab was administered to patients every 2 weeks at 0.01 to 10 mg/kg. Study findings and constraints: Among the lowest levels of clonal expansion were found in partial responders at 0.1-3.0 mg/kg.

This table comes from immunoSEQ multiplex PCR, and its TCRdb copy is limited to in-frame clones, with some not included. The table shows 85,000 to 130,000 clones, with approximately 90% occurring only once. Peripheral blood came from all dose cohorts at three timepoints. Remarks on this clone: Its matching antigen is unknown.

Germline loops: CDR1 SGHDT, CDR2 YYEEEE. V was cut by 0 bases and J by 6 bases, with 8 bases left in between. The CDR3 sequence is 13 residues long. The gene calls are TRBV5-6 and TRBJ2-3; D is uncertain. The clonotype comes from an adult with an advanced solid tumor such as melanoma, head and neck, liver or kidney cancer. The sample in question was CD4+ or CD8+ T cells sorted from blood, obtained in a trial of the OX40 agonist ivuxolimab. The CDR3 coding sequence is TGTGCCAGCAGCTTGGGCGACTCGGATACGCAGTATTTT. The encoded protein is CASSLGDSDTQYF.